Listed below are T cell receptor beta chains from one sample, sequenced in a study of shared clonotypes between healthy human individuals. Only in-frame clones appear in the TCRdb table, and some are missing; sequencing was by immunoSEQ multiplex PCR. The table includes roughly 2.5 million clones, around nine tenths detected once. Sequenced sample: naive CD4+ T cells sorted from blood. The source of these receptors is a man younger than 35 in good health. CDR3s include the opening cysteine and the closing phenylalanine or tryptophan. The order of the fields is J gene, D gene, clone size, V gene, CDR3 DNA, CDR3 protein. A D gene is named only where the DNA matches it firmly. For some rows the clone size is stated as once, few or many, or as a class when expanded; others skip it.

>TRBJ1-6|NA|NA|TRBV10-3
TGTGCCATCAGTCCGACGGCCATGGCTTCACCCCTCCACTTT
CAISPTAMASPLHF
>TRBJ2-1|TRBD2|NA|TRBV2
TGTGCCAGCAGTGAAAGAGCGGGAGGTTCGGATGAGCAGTTCTTC
CASSERAGGSDEQFF
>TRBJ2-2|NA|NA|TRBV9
TGTGCCAGCACCCAGACCGGGGGCTTAAACACCGGGGAGCTGTTTTTT
CASTQTGGLNTGELFF
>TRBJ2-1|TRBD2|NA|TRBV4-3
TGCGCCAGCAACGGGGGGGTAGCGGCTTACAATGAGCAGTTCTTC
CASNGGVAAYNEQFF
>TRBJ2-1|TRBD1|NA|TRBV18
TGTGCCAGCTCACCTGACAGGGTTAACGAGCAGTTCTTC
CASSPDRVNEQFF
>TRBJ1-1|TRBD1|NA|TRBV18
TGTGCCAGCTCACCGGGACAGGGAGCAAACACTGAAGCTTTCTTT
CASSPGQGANTEAFF
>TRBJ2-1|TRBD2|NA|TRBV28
TGTGCCAGCAGTTTTACGGCGGGGGTGTTAAATGAGCAGTTCTTC
CASSFTAGVLNEQFF
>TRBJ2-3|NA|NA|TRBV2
TGTGCCAGCAGACGGGGGGCACTCACAGATACGCAGTATTTT
CASRRGALTDTQYF
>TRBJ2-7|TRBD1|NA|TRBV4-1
TGCGCCAGCAGCCACCCGGGACAGGGTGTTTACGAGCAGTACTTC
CASSHPGQGVYEQYF
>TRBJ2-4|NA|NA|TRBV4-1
TGCGCCAGCAGCCAAGGGCAGATCCTCTACTTC
CASSQGQILYF
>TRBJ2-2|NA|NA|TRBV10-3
TGTGCCGTTTCCCGAACCGGGGGACCCGGGGAGCTGTTTTTT
CAVSRTGGPGELFF
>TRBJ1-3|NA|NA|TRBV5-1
TGCGCCAGCAGCTTGGATTTTTCCACCTCTGGAAACACCATATATTTT
CASSLDFSTSGNTIYF
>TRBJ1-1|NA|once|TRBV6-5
TGTGCCAGCAGTTACGATTCACGGGAGTTGGCTGAAGCTTTCTTT
CASSYDSRELAEAFF
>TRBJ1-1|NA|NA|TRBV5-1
TGCGCCAGCAGCTTGCGGGGGGGAAACACTGAAGCTTTCTTT
CASSLRGGNTEAFF
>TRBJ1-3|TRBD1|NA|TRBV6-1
TGTGCCAGCGGACTGGACAGGGGAGCTGGAAACACCATATATTTT
CASGLDRGAGNTIYF
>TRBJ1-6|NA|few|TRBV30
TGTGCCAGGGATGGGGCAGGCTATAATTCACCCCTCCACTTT
CARDGAGYNSPLHF
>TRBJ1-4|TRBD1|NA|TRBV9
TGTGCCAGCAGCCCGGGGACAGGGTGGTCAACTAATGAAAAACTGTTTTTT
CASSPGTGWSTNEKLFF
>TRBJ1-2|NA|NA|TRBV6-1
TGTGCCAGCAGTGAAGATGGAATCGGGAATAACTATGGCTACACCTTC
CASSEDGIGNNYGYTF
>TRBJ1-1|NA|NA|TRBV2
TGTGCCAGCAGTGAACAGGGCCAGAACACTGAAGCTTTCTTT
CASSEQGQNTEAFF
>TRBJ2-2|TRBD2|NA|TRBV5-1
TGCGCCAGCCGCCTCGGAGCGGGAGGGAGCGGGGAGCTGTTTTTT
CASRLGAGGSGELFF
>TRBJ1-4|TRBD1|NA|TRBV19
TGTGCCAGGGTAGGGACAGGATCCGAAAAACTGTTTTTT
CARVGTGSEKLFF
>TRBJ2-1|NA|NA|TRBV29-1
TGCAGCTCCCGGACAGCCTCCTACAATGAGCAGTTCTTC
CSSRTASYNEQFF
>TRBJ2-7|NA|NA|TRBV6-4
TGTGCCCGGCTGGCAGGGAGCTCCTACGAGCAGTACTTC
CARLAGSSYEQYF
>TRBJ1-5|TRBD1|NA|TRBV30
TGTGCCTGGAGTGGACAGGGCGTTCAGCCCCAGCATTTT
CAWSGQGVQPQHF